Listed below are T cell receptor beta chains from one sample, sequenced in a study of T-cell memory formation after mild COVID-19. TCRdb independently ran MiXCR on the 5' RACE reads; one entry per CDR3 protein. Of around 310,000 distinct CDR3 sequences in the sample, approximately 16% are singletons; the top ten hold approximately 20%. Input material: PBMCs or a T cell subset sorted from them (not recorded which). The receptors were gathered from a man in his late teens or twenties who had mild COVID-19 (a few samples of this study predate the infection). Cell type and time point are not known. CDR3s include the opening cysteine and the closing phenylalanine or tryptophan. A D gene is named only where the DNA matches it firmly. The size field is filled for only some rows; it gives once, few, many or a size class.

D	V	size	J	DNA	CDR3
.	TRBV7-2	.	TRBJ1-1	TGTGCCAGCAGCAGGGTGTACACTGAAGCTTTCTTT	CASSRVYTEAFF
.	TRBV27	few	TRBJ1-2	TGTGCCAGCAGTGAGGGGTGGGGACGGGGCTACACCTTC	CASSEGWGRGYTF
.	TRBV7-8	.	TRBJ1-1	TGTGCCAGCAGCGTTACAGTAATGAACACTGAAGCTTTCTTT	CASSVTVMNTEAFF
.	TRBV5-6	.	TRBJ1-1	TGTGCCAGCAGCTCCATGGGGGGTAACACTGAAGCTTTCTTT	CASSSMGGNTEAFF
.	TRBV9	many	TRBJ2-1	TGTGCCAGCAGCGTAGGAGCCCTAGAGGGACACAATGAGCAGTTCTTC	CASSVGALEGHNEQFF
.	TRBV5-1	few	TRBJ1-1	TGCGCCAGCAGCCTCTCTTGGGACACTGAAGCTTTCTTT	CASSLSWDTEAFF
.	TRBV6-1	few	TRBJ1-5	TGTGCCAGCAGTGTAAACGGGATACTTCAGCCCCAGCATTTT	CASSVNGILQPQHF
.	TRBV6-6	few	TRBJ1-2	TGTGCCAGCAGTTATCCGCAGGACTATGGCTACACCTTC	CASSYPQDYGYTF
TRBD2	TRBV5-1	many	TRBJ2-3	TGCGCCAGCAGCTTCGGCGGGGGGGCAGATACGCAGTATTTT	CASSFGGGADTQYF
.	TRBV10-3	.	TRBJ2-3	TGTGCCATCAGGCCGCAGGGCACAGATACGCAGTATTTT	CAIRPQGTDTQYF
.	TRBV5-1	few	TRBJ2-3	TGCGCCAGCAGCTCTTCGGGGGCTCAGGCTCCGACGCAGTATTTT	CASSSSGAQAPTQYF
TRBD2	TRBV20-1	.	TRBJ2-1	TGCAGTGCTAGAGAAGGAGGAGCGGGGGGGCCTGGTGAGCAGTTCTTC	CSAREGGAGGPGEQFF
TRBD1	TRBV11-2	few	TRBJ1-2	TGTGCCAGCAGCTTGGCAGGGGGCTCCTATGGCTACACCTTC	CASSLAGGSYGYTF
.	TRBV14	once	TRBJ1-2	TGTGCCAGCAGCCTCTTGAGCCGGGGTAACTATGGCTACACCTTC	CASSLLSRGNYGYTF
.	TRBV19	.	TRBJ1-5	TGTGCCAGTCACTTCGGGGGCGGCTACAGCAATCAGCCCCAGCATTTT	CASHFGGGYSNQPQHF
TRBD2	TRBV2	many	TRBJ2-5	TGTGCCAGCAGTCTACTAGCGGGGTTGGAGACCCAGTACTTC	CASSLLAGLETQYF
.	TRBV6-1	.	TRBJ2-2	TGTGCCAGCAGTGGCCGGGGTTACGGGGAGCTGTTTTTT	CASSGRGYGELFF
TRBD2	TRBV7-3	once	TRBJ2-1	TGTGCCAGCAGCCCAAACGCGGGGGTTGGTGAGCAGTTCTTC	CASSPNAGVGEQFF
.	TRBV7-2	many	TRBJ2-5	TGTGCCAGCAGCTTATCGGTAGGGTCCGAGACCCAGTACTTC	CASSLSVGSETQYF
TRBD1	TRBV28	few	TRBJ2-7	TGTGCCAGCAGTTTAGGGACAGTTCGTGAGCAGTACTTC	CASSLGTVREQYF
.	TRBV6-1	few	TRBJ1-1	TGTGCCAGCGCAGGGACGGGGGACGCTGAAGCTTTCTTT	CASAGTGDAEAFF
.	TRBV2	once	TRBJ1-6	TGTGCCAGCACGAGACAGTATAATTCACCCCTCCACTTT	CASTRQYNSPLHF
.	TRBV6-5	.	TRBJ1-1	TGTGCCAGCAGTTACTACCCGGCAGGGATAGCTTTCTTT	CASSYYPAGIAFF
.	TRBV9	few	TRBJ2-7	TGTGCCAGCAGCGAAGGCGGACAGCCATACGAGCAGTACTTC	CASSEGGQPYEQYF
.	TRBV5-1	few	TRBJ1-1	TGCGCCAGCAGGGGGGGGAGTGGGAGTAATTTGAACACTGAAGCTTTCTTT	CASRGGSGSNLNTEAFF
.	TRBV4-1	few	TRBJ1-5	TGCGCCAGCAGCCAAGACGCGAACAATCAGCCCCAGCATTTT	CASSQDANNQPQHF
TRBD2	TRBV5-8	.	TRBJ2-5	TGTGCCAGCAGCTGGGGGACTAGCGGACAAGAGACCCAGTACTTC	CASSWGTSGQETQYF
.	TRBV7-3	few	TRBJ2-5	TGTGCCAGCAGTACCGGGGGCGCAGAGACCCAGTACTTC	CASSTGGAETQYF
TRBD1	TRBV7-9	few	TRBJ1-2	TGTGCCAGCAGCAACTCAGGGGGGCCTTCTAACTATGGCTACACCTTC	CASSNSGGPSNYGYTF
TRBD2	TRBV18	.	TRBJ2-5	TGTGCCAGCTCACCACTGTCTAGCGGGGGGGCAGAGACCCAGTACTTC	CASSPLSSGGAETQYF
.	TRBV6-5	.	TRBJ2-1	TGTGCCAGCGCGCGGGGGCTCAATGAGCAGTTCTTC	CASARGLNEQFF
TRBD2	TRBV7-6	many	TRBJ2-3	TGTGCCAGCAGCTTTAGCGGGGATAGCACAGATACGCAGTATTTT	CASSFSGDSTDTQYF
.	TRBV28	.	TRBJ2-2	TGTGCCAGCAGGTCCAACAGGGCTCGCACCGGGGAGCTGATTTTT	CASRSNRARTGELIF
TRBD1	TRBV11-2	once	TRBJ2-5	TGTGCCAGCAGTCCTACCTCGGGACAGGAGGGAGGGACCCAGTACTTC	CASSPTSGQEGGTQYF
TRBD1	TRBV25-1	few	TRBJ1-5	TGTGCCAGCAGTGAATCAGTCGGGACAGGGCTGGATGGTCAGCCCCAGCATTTT	CASSESVGTGLDGQPQHF
.	TRBV3-1	few	TRBJ2-3	TGTGCCAGCAGCCAGGTCGAAGCTGGCACAGATACGCAGTATTTT	CASSQVEAGTDTQYF
.	TRBV6-6	few	TRBJ1-4	TGTGCCAGCAGTTACCCCCTAGGCGAAAAACTGTTTTTT	CASSYPLGEKLFF
.	TRBV5-1	.	TRBJ2-1	TGCGCCAGCAGCCAACAGGGTCTCCACAATGAGCAGTTCTTC	CASSQQGLHNEQFF
TRBD2	TRBV12-3/TRBV12-4	many	TRBJ2-3	TGTGCCAGCAGCCCCCAACGGGGGGTCACAGATACGCAGTATTTT	CASSPQRGVTDTQYF
.	TRBV6-2/TRBV6-3	few	TRBJ1-1	TGTGCCAGCAGTTACTCGGGGAGGTGGGCTTTCTTT	CASSYSGRWAFF
TRBD2	TRBV6-2/TRBV6-3	.	TRBJ2-5	TGTGCCAGCCGGGGGACTAGCCAAGAGACCCAGTACTTC	CASRGTSQETQYF
.	TRBV12-3/TRBV12-4	many	TRBJ1-2	TGTGCCAGCAGTTTAATGAGGGTCTATGGCTACACCTTC	CASSLMRVYGYTF
TRBD2	TRBV27	.	TRBJ2-1	TGTGCCAGCAGTAGGAGCGGGGGGCCCTACAATGAGCAGTTCTTC	CASSRSGGPYNEQFF
.	TRBV7-2	many	TRBJ2-6	TGTGCCAGCAGCTCACAGGGTCTCCCCGTCCTGACTTTC	CASSSQGLPVLTF
.	TRBV29-1	few	TRBJ1-1	TGCAGCGCGAGAGGGGAGAACACTGAAGCTTTCTTT	CSARGENTEAFF
TRBD2	TRBV7-3	.	TRBJ2-3	TGTGCCAGCAGCTTTCTAGCGGGGAGAGCAGATACGCAGTATTTT	CASSFLAGRADTQYF
.	TRBV7-8	.	TRBJ1-1	TGTGCCAGCAGCTCAGGTCGAGGGTTGGACACTGAAGCTTTCTTT	CASSSGRGLDTEAFF
.	TRBV7-6	.	TRBJ1-5	TGTGCCAGCAGCGCCGGAGCAGGGGTTGCGCAGCCCCAGCATTTT	CASSAGAGVAQPQHF
.	TRBV5-8	many	TRBJ2-5	TGTGCCAGCAGCCCAACCGGACAGCAAGAGACCCAGTACTTC	CASSPTGQQETQYF
.	TRBV12-5	few	TRBJ1-2	TGTGCTAGTGCAGCGAACTATGGCTACACCTTC	CASAANYGYTF
TRBD2	TRBV4-2	many	TRBJ2-5	TGTGCCAGCAGCCAAGCTAGCGGGGGGGCCGGAGGGTCCCAGTACTTC	CASSQASGGAGGSQYF
.	TRBV6-5	.	TRBJ2-3	TGTGCCAGCAGTTACTCGGGGGGGCGGGCAGATACGCAGTATTTT	CASSYSGGRADTQYF
.	TRBV5-1	.	TRBJ1-5	TGCGCCAGCAGCTTGGAGGCCTCACAGCCCCAGCATTTT	CASSLEASQPQHF
.	TRBV7-8	many	TRBJ2-6	TGTGCCAGCCTCAAGGGGTTCGGGGACCCAAGCGTCCTGACTTTC	CASLKGFGDPSVLTF